This T cell receptor beta chain was documented in a study of cytotoxic CD8 clonotypes in ibrutinib-treated CLL. Study outcomes and limitations: Having risen at ibrutinib response, clonality had fallen back toward baseline by progression.

The data were produced by immunoSEQ multiplex PCR, yet TCRdb's version contains in-frame clones alone and is incomplete. The sample yields 150,000 to 200,000 clones, roughly 84% seen once. CDR1 is SGHTA and CDR2 is FQGTGA in the germline V gene. The V end lost 5 bases, the J end lost 6 bases, and 20 bases lay between the germline ends. The CDR3 consists of 16 residues. Concerning this clone itself: Antigen: not known.

The receptor was isolated from a human donor with chronic lymphocytic leukemia. The V gene is TRBV7-3, the J gene TRBJ2-1; D gene uncertain. The sample consisted of PBMCs, taken at disease progression, from a patient treated with ibrutinib. CDR3 region: CASSQEGLTWGNEQFF. The CDR3 DNA follows: TGTGCCAGCAGCCAAGAAGGTCTTACTTGGGGCAATGAGCAGTTCTTC.